These 24 T cell receptor beta chains came from one sample sequenced in a study of PD-1 blockade in classical Hodgkin lymphoma. No patient escaped relapse after autologous stem cell transplantation, and brentuximab vedotin exposure varied. The method was immunoSEQ multiplex PCR; TCRdb's version includes in-frame clones alone and lacks a portion of them. The sample lists 35,000 to 45,000 clones; over 80% were seen once. The sample here was peripheral blood mononuclear cells (PBMCs), taken at baseline. The receptor set was obtained from a human donor with classical Hodgkin lymphoma.

Here the CDR3 DNA reads TGTGCCAGCAGTTACGAAGGGACTAGACGGGAGACCCAGTACTTC. This translates into CASSYEGTRRETQYF. The chain employs TRBV5-4 and TRBJ2-5; TRBD2 aligns across 8 bases. This CDR3 is built from 15 residues. The V and J ends lost 5 bases and 5 bases, in that order; junction bases with no gene match: 11. Germline CDR1 and CDR2: SGHNT and YYREEE (reference sequence).

J is TRBJ2-2 and V is TRBV2; D ambiguous. The CDR3 is 13 residues long. The germline V gene has CDR1 SNHLY and CDR2 FYNNEI. V was pared by 3 bases and J by 1 base, with 3 bases between. CDR3 loop: CASSEVNTGELFF. For the CDR3, the DNA is TGTGCCAGCAGTGAGGTGAACACCGGGGAGCTGTTTTTT.

The genes are TRBV6-6 and TRBJ1-2; 9 bases line up with TRBD1. Germline trimming cut 8 bases from V and 6 bases from J; bases unmatched to any gene: 13. Looked up from germline, CDR1 is MNHNY and CDR2 is SVGAGI (reference sequence). CDR3 length equals 15 residues. DNA of the CDR3: TGTGCCAGCCCTAAGACGGGACAGGGAATGAATGGCTACACCTTC. Amino acid sequence: CASPKTGQGMNGYTF.

The rearrangement joins TRBV5-1 to TRBJ2-5; a weak D match, TRBD1 (7 bases). Germline CDR1 SGHRS, CDR2 YFSETQ. Trimming took off 3 bases at V and 5 bases at J, with 14 bases between the two ends. The length of the CDR3 is 14 residues. As DNA, the CDR3 is TGCGCCAGCAGCTCCTGGACAGGAGGGGAGACCCAGTACTTC. Translating it yields CASSSWTGGETQYF.

The chain combines TRBV19 with TRBJ2-7; D is perhaps TRBD1 (6 bases). The CDR3 is 14 residues long. V shed 5 bases and J shed 3 bases, with 14 bases lying between them. Germline V gene data show CDR1 as LNHDA and CDR2 as SQIVND (reference sequence). CDR3 nucleotide sequence: TGTGCCAGTAGTCGCTCGGACAGCCTCTACGAGCAGTACTTC. Its protein is CASSRSDSLYEQYF.

V usage is TRBV7-9 and J usage is TRBJ1-2; 10 bases align to TRBD1. The CDR3 is made up of 16 amino acids. Germline CDR1 reads SEHNR; CDR2 reads FQNEAQ (reference sequence). After removal of 8 bases from V and 1 base from J, the junction contained 10 bases not matched to a gene. In nucleotides, the CDR3 is TGTGCCAGCTATGGACGGGGACAGGGGAGTAACTATGGCTACACCTTC. It specifies CASYGRGQGSNYGYTF.

The count of this clone is one. The chain carries TRBV19 and TRBJ2-7, with 10 positions matching TRBD2. CDR3 length: 16 residues. Germline V gene data show CDR1 as LNHDA and CDR2 as SQIVND (reference sequence). After removal of 4 bases from V and 6 bases from J, the junction contained 12 bases not matched to a gene. This CDR3 is CASSRSLAGDFAEQYF. CDR3 sequence (DNA): TGTGCCAGTAGTAGGTCCCTAGCGGGAGACTTCGCCGAGCAGTACTTC.

The gene calls are TRBV19 and TRBJ2-7, with a possible D match to TRBD1 (5 bases). The ends were cut back, 8 bases at V and 4 bases at J, with 21 bases in the middle. This CDR3 comprises 15 residues. Per the germline V gene, CDR1 is LNHDA and CDR2 is SQIVND (reference sequence). Here the CDR3 reads CASSRAFIQGYEQYF. The CDR3 nucleotides are TGTGCCAGTTCTCGGGCGTTTATCCAGGGATACGAGCAGTACTTC.

The chain carries TRBV6-1 and TRBJ2-1; TRBD1 is a possible D gene (6 bases). The CDR3 covers 13 residues. Germline CDR1 is MNHNS and CDR2 is SASEGT. V dropped 5 bases and J dropped 3 bases, with 8 bases sitting between them. This CDR3 is CASSRTDYNEQFF. The CDR3 DNA sequence: TGTGCCAGCAGTCGGACAGACTACAATGAGCAGTTCTTC.

V is TRBV11-2 and J is TRBJ2-3; D gene unclear. The CDR3 length is 15 residues. V dropped 0 bases and J dropped 4 bases, with 11 bases sitting between them. Germline V gene data show CDR1 as SGHAT and CDR2 as FQNNGV. DNA of the CDR3: TGTGCCAGCAGCTTAGATTGGGCAAACGCAGATACGCAGTATTTT. Protein sequence: CASSLDWANADTQYF.

The chain's CDR3 is CASSSYRRRRTEAFF. The CDR3 bases are TGTGCCAGTAGTTCATACAGGCGGCGGCGGACTGAAGCTTTCTTT. J is TRBJ1-1 and V is TRBV19, with D maybe TRBD1 (5 bases). With 5 bases removed from V and 5 bases from J, the gap between germline ends came to 18 bases. Germline values: CDR1 LNHDA, CDR2 SQIVND (reference sequence). The length of the CDR3 is 15 residues.

CDR3 in DNA: TGTGCCAGTAGTAACGGGGGCTACACCTTC. It encodes CASSNGGYTF. The chain couples TRBV19 to TRBJ1-2; D gene uncertain. Trimming stripped 4 bases from V and 8 bases from J, with 5 bases between. The CDR3 consists of 10 residues. Per germline, CDR1 LNHDA and CDR2 SQIVND (reference sequence).

This chain joins TRBV10-3 and TRBJ2-3; D possibly corresponds to TRBD2 (6 bases). Looked up from germline, CDR1 is ENHRY and CDR2 is SYGVKD. V lost 0 bases and J 6 bases, leaving 13 bases between the germline ends. The CDR3 covers 15 residues. The CDR3 sequence: CAISESSKEGDTQYF. The CDR3 nucleotides are TGTGCCATCAGTGAGTCTAGCAAGGAGGGGGATACGCAGTATTTT.

This sequence joins TRBV4-1 and TRBJ2-1, with 8 bases that match TRBD2. The junction had 14 bases not matched to a gene; V was cut back by 10 bases and J by 0 bases. Germline values: CDR1 MGHRA, CDR2 YSYEKL. This CDR3 has 17 amino acids. In nucleotides, the CDR3 is TGCGCCACTCACGACGGGGGGGCTACCAGCTCCTACAATGAGCAGTTCTTC. Amino acid sequence: CATHDGGATSSYNEQFF.

The chain is built from TRBV5-5 and TRBJ1-2, with D tentatively TRBD1 (5 bases). The V and J ends lost 0 bases and 4 bases respectively, with 13 bases between them. The CDR3 loop spans 15 amino acids. Germline V CDR1 and CDR2: SGHKS, YYEKEE (reference sequence). The CDR3 DNA reads as TGTGCCAGCAGCTTGGCGGACACCCTGGGCTATGGCTACACCTTC. Its translation: CASSLADTLGYGYTF.

The V and J genes are TRBV7-8 and TRBJ1-1, with 9 bases identical to TRBD1. Germline V gives CDR1 SGHVS, CDR2 FQNEAQ. The V and J ends lost 5 bases and 7 bases, in that order; junction bases with no gene match: 11. The CDR3 runs 15 residues. CDR3: CASSDHRGRSGEAFF. The CDR3 DNA sequence: TGTGCCAGCAGCGACCACAGGGGGCGCTCGGGTGAAGCTTTCTTT.

The chain is built from TRBV28 and TRBJ2-1, with D unclear. This CDR3 has 15 residues. The ends were cut back, 2 bases at V and 7 bases at J, with 15 bases in the middle. CDR1 is MDHEN, CDR2 SYDVKM, per germline. In DNA, the CDR3 is TGTGCCAGCAGTTTAGCCGGGTCCTCTGCTAATGAGCAGTTCTTC. Encoded protein: CASSLAGSSANEQFF.

V is TRBV6-4 and J is TRBJ2-1; D is ambiguous. Germline assignment: CDR1 MRHNA and CDR2 SNTAGT. This CDR3 has 14 amino acids. Trimming left V 3 bases short and J 6 bases short, with 12 bases between. The CDR3 bases are TGTGCCAGCAGTGAAAGGTTTTTGGGCAATGAGCAGTTCTTC. Translation gives CASSERFLGNEQFF.

The chain recombines TRBV7-8 with TRBJ1-2, with D possibly being TRBD1 (6 bases). V lost 1 base, J lost 4 bases, and 16 bases lay in between. The germline V gene encodes CDR1 SGHVS and CDR2 FQNEAQ. The CDR3 is 16 amino acids. The CDR3 loop is CASSLESGGLSYGYTF. CDR3 DNA: TGTGCCAGCAGCTTAGAGTCGGGGGGCTTAAGCTATGGCTACACCTTC.

V gene TRBV12-5 combines with J gene TRBJ2-5, with 8 bases that match TRBD1. The J segment lost 3 bases and the V segment lost 3 bases, leaving 9 bases of the junction unmatched. Germline V gene lookup returns CDR1 LGHNT and CDR2 FRNRAP. The length of the CDR3 is 16 residues. CDR3: CASGFLPDRGKETQYF. DNA of the CDR3: TGTGCTAGTGGTTTCTTACCCGACAGGGGAAAAGAGACCCAGTACTTC.

The rearrangement joins TRBV20-1 to TRBJ1-4, with D possibly TRBD1 on 6 matching bases. Germline lookup yields CDR1 DFQATT and CDR2 SNEGSKA (reference sequence). This CDR3 spans 11 amino acids. V shed 5 bases and J shed 12 bases, with 13 bases lying between them. The CDR3 spells CSALQGRELFF. CDR3 nucleotides: TGCAGTGCTTTACAGGGTAGGGAACTGTTTTTT.

The chain is built from TRBV10-3 and TRBJ2-2; D not certain. Germline CDR1 is ENHRY and CDR2 is SYGVKD. This CDR3 region has 14 residues. V lost 2 bases, J lost 5 bases, and 9 bases lay in between. Written as DNA, the CDR3 is TGTGCCATCAGTGAGGGACGGCAGACCGGGGAGCTGTTTTTT. Encoded protein: CAISEGRQTGELFF.

This sequence joins TRBV7-6 and TRBJ2-1; 7 nucleotides agree with TRBD1. The V gene end was trimmed by 1 base and the J gene end by 8 bases; junction bases not matched to a gene: 5. Germline V gene sequence: CDR1 SGHVS, CDR2 FNYEAQ. The CDR3 spans 14 residues. The CDR3 DNA reads TGTGCCAGCAGCTTAGAAGAGGGGGCAGATGAGCAGTTCTTC. Translation gives CASSLEEGADEQFF.

The rearrangement joins TRBV5-6 to TRBJ2-5; D perhaps matches TRBD1 (6 bases). V dropped 2 bases and J dropped 9 bases, with 23 bases sitting between them. The CDR3 is 16 amino acids. The germline V gene encodes CDR1 SGHDT and CDR2 YYEEEE. The CDR3 nucleotides read TGTGCCAGCAGCTTTAATCCAGGGGAGACCAAGAGAGCCCAGTACTTC. Translating it yields CASSFNPGETKRAQYF.